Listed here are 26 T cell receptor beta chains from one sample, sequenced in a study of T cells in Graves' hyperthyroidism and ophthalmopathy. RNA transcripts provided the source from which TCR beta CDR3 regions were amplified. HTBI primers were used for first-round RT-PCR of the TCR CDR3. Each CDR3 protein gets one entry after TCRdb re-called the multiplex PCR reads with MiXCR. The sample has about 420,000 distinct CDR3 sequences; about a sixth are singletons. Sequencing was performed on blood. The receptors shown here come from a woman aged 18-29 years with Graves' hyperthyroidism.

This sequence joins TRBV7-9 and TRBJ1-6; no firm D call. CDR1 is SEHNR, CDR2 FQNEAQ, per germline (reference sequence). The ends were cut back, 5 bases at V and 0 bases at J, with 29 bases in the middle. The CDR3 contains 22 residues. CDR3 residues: CASSRTSPPVGNPISYNSPLHF. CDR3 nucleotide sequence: TGTGCCAGCAGCCGAACCTCCCCACCGGTCGGGAATCCTATCTCCTATAATTCACCCCTCCACTTT.

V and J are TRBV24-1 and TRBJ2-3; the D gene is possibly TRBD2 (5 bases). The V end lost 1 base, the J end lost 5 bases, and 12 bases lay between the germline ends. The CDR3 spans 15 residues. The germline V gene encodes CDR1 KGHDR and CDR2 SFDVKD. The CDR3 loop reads CATSDFLGRGDTQYF. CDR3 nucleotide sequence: TGTGCCACCAGTGATTTCTTGGGGAGAGGAGATACGCAGTATTTT.

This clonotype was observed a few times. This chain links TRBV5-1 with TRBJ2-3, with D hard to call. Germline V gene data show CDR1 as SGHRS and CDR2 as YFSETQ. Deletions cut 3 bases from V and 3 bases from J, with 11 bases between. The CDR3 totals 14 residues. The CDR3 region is CASSWEVGTDTQYF. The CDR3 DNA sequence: TGCGCCAGCAGCTGGGAAGTAGGGACAGATACGCAGTATTTT.

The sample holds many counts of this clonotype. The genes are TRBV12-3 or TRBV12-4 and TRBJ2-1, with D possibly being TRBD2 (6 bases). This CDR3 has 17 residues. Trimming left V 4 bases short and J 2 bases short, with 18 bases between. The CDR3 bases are TGTGCCAGCAGTTACCGCGGGGACTTACAAACCTACAATGAGCAGTTCTTC. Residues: CASSYRGDLQTYNEQFF.

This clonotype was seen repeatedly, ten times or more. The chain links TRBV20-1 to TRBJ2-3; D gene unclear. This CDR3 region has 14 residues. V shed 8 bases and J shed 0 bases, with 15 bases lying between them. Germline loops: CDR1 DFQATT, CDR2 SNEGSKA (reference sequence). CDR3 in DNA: TGCAGTTCCCAGACGGATCCTAGCACAGATACGCAGTATTTT. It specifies CSSQTDPSTDTQYF.

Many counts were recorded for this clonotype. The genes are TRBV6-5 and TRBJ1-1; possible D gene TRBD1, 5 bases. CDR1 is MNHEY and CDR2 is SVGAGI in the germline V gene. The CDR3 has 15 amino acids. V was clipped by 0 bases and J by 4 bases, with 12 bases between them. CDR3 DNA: TGTGCCAGCAGTTACTCCGGGACCCCAACCACTGAAGCTTTCTTT. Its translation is CASSYSGTPTTEAFF.

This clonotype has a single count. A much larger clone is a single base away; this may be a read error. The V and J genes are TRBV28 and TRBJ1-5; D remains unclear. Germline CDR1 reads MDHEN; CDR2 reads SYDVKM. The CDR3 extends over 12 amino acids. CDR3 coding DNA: TGTGCCGGCAGCCCGCCCGCATCCACCCAGCATTTT. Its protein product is CAGSPPASTQHF.

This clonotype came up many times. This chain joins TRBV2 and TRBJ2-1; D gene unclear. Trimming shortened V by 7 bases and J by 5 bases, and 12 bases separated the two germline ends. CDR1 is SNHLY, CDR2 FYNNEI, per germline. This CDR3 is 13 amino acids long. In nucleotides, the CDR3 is TGTGCCAGCACTACCAGCTACCACAATGAGCAGTTCTTC. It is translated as CASTTSYHNEQFF.

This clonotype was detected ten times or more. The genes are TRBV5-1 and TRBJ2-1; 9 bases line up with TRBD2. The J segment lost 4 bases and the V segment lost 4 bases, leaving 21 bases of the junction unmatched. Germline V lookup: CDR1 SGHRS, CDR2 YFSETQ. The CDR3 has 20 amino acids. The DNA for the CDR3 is TGCGCCAGCAGCCCCCGGGCGGGACACACCGGGACTAGCAGGTACAATGAGCAGTTCTTC. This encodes CASSPRAGHTGTSRYNEQFF.

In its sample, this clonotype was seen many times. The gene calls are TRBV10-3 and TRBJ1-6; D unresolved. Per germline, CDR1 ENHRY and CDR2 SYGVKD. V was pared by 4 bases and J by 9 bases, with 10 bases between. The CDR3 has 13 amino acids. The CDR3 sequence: CAISVNTGSPLHF. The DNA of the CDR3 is TGTGCCATCAGTGTGAACACTGGTTCACCCCTCCACTTT.

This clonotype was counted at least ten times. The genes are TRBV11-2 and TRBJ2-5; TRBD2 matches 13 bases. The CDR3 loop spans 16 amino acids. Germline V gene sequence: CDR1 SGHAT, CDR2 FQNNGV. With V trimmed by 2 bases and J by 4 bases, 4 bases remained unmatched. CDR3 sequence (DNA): TGTGCCAGCAGCTTATCGACTAGCGGGGGGAGAGAGACCCAGTACTTC. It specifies CASSLSTSGGRETQYF.

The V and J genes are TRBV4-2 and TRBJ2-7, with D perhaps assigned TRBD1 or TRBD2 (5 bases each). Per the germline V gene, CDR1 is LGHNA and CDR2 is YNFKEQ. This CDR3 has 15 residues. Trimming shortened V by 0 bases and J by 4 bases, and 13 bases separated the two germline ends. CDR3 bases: TGTGCCAGCAGCCAAGACAGGGACGTTGGGTACGAGCAGTACTTC. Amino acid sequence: CASSQDRDVGYEQYF.

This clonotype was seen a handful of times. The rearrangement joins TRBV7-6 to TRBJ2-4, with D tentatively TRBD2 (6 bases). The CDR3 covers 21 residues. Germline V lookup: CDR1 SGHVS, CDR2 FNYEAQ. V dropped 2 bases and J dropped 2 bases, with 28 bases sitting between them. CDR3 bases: TGTGCCAGCAGCTTAACCCGCCCGGGAGTTTCGACTATGGATTCCAAAAACATTCAGTACTTC. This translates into CASSLTRPGVSTMDSKNIQYF.

The CDR3 protein is CASSLWFGRDGPYNEQFF. CDR3 DNA sequence: TGTGCCAGCAGTTTATGGTTCGGGCGGGACGGGCCCTACAATGAGCAGTTCTTC. This chain uses TRBV28 with TRBJ2-1, with a possible D match to TRBD2 (6 bases). V was trimmed by 0 bases and J by 2 bases, leaving 17 bases between them. CDR1 is MDHEN, CDR2 SYDVKM, per germline. The CDR3 is 18 residues long.

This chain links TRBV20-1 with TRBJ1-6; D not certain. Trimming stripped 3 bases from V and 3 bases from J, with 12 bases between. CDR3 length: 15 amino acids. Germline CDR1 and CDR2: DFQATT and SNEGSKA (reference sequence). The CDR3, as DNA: TGCAGTGCTAGTCTTGGTTATGACTATAATTCACCCCTCCACTTT. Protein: CSASLGYDYNSPLHF.

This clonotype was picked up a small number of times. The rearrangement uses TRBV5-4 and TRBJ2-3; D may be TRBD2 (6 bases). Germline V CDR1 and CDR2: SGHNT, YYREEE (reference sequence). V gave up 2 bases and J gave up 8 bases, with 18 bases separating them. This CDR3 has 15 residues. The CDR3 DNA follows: TGTGCCAGCAGCTTCCGGGACTCTCTTCCGAGTACGCAGTATTTT. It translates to CASSFRDSLPSTQYF.

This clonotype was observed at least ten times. The CDR3 DNA sequence: TGTGCCAGCGGCGAACCGGGACAGGGAAGCTCACCCCTCCACTTT. Encoded protein: CASGEPGQGSSPLHF. The chain is built from TRBV12-3 or TRBV12-4 and TRBJ1-6; 9 nucleotides align to TRBD1. V shed 8 bases, J shed 10 bases, and the junction held 12 bases outside the gene matches. The CDR3 contains 15 residues.

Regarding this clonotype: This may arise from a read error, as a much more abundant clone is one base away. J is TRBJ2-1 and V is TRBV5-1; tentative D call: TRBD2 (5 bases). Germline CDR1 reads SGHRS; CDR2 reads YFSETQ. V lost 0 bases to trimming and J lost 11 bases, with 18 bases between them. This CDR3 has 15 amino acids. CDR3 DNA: TGCGCCAGCAGCTTGGTGGACTCGGCTGGCGATAAGCAGTTCTTC. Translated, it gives CASSLVDSAGDKQFF.

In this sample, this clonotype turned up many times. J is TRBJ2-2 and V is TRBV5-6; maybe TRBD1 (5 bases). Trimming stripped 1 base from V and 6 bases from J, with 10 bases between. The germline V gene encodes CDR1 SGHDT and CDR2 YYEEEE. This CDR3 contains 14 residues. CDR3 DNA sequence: TGTGCCAGCAGCTTGTTCAGGGTGGCCGGGGAGCTGTTTTTT. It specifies CASSLFRVAGELFF. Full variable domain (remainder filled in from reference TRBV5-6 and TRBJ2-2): DAGVTQSPTHLIKTRGQQVTLRCSPKSGHDTVSWYQQALGQGPQFIFQYYEEEERQRGNFPDRFSGHQFPNYSSELNVNALLLGDSALYLCASSLFRVAGELFFGEGSRLTVL.

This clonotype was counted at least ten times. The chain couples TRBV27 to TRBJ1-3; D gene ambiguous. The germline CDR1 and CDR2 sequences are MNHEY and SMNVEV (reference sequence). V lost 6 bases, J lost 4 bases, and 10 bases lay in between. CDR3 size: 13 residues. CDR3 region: CASSPRLGNTIYF. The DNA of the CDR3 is TGTGCCAGCAGCCCCCGTCTGGGAAACACCATATATTTT.

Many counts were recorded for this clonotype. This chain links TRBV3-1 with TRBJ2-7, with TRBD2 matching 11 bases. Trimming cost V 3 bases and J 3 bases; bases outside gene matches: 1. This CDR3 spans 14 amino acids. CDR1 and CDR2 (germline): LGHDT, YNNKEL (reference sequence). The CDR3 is CASSQTSGNYEQYF. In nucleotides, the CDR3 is TGTGCCAGCAGCCAGACTAGCGGGAACTACGAGCAGTACTTC.

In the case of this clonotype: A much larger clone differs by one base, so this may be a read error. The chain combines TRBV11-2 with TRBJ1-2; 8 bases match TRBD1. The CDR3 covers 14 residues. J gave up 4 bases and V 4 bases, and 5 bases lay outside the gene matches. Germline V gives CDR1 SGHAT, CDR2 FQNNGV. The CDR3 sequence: CASSSQGQVYGYTF. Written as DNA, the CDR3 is TGTGCCAGCAGCTCTCAGGGACAGGTCTATGGCTACACCTTC. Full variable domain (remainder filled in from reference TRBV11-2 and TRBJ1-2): EAGVAQSPRYKIIEKRQSVAFWCNPISGHATLYWYQQILGQGPKLLIQFQNNGVVDDSQLPKDRFSAERLKGVDSTLKIQPAKLEDSAVYLCASSSQGQVYGYTFGSGTRLTVV.

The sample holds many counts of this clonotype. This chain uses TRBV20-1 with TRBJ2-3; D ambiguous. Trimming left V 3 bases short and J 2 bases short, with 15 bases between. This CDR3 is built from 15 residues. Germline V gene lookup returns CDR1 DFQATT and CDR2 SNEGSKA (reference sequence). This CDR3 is CSASRSLLSTDTQYF. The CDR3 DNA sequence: TGCAGTGCTAGCAGAAGCCTTCTTTCCACAGATACGCAGTATTTT.

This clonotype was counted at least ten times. The DNA for the CDR3 is TGTGCCAGCACCCCCTATCGGACTAGCGGGGGGCAAGAGACCCAGTACTTC. This gives the protein CASTPYRTSGGQETQYF. V usage is TRBV6-1 and J usage is TRBJ2-5, with TRBD2 matching 14 bases. V lost 7 bases to trimming and J lost 2 bases; unmatched junction nucleotides: 9. Germline V gives CDR1 MNHNS, CDR2 SASEGT. CDR3 length: 17 amino acids.

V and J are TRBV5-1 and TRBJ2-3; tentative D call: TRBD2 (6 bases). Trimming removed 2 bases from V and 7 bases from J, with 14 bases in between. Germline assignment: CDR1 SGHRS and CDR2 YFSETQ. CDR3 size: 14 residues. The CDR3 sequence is CASSLFERVNTQYF. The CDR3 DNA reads TGCGCCAGCAGCTTATTTGAGCGGGTTAATACGCAGTATTTT.

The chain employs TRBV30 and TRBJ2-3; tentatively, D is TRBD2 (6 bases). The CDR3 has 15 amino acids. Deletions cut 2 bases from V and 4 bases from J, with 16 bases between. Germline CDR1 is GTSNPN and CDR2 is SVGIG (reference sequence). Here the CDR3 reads CAWSLLGGSADTQYF. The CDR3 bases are TGTGCCTGGAGTCTTTTGGGGGGTTCGGCAGATACGCAGTATTTT.